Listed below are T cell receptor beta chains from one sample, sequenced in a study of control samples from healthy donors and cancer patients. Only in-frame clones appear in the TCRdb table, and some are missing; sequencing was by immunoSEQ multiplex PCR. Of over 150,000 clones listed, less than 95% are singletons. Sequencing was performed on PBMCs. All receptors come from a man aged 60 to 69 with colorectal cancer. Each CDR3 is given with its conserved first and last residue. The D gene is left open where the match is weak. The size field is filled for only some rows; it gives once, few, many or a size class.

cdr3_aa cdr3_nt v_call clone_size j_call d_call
CASSPGAGRSDGYTF TGTGCCAGCTCACCGGGGGCTGGACGGTCGGATGGCTACACCTTC TRBV18 - TRBJ1-2 -
CASSPGRKVTDTQYF TGTGCCAGCTCACCCGGACGGAAGGTCACAGATACGCAGTATTTT TRBV18 once TRBJ2-3 -
CASSPDPSSAEAFF TGTGCCAGCAGCCCCGACCCGTCGAGTGCTGAAGCTTTCTTT TRBV5-4 - TRBJ1-1 -
CASNLQGSNTGELFF TGCGCCAGCAATCTACAGGGATCCAACACAGGGGAGCTGTTTTTT TRBV10-2 - TRBJ2-2 -
CASSPGDEGQPQHF TGTGCCAGCTCACCGGGGGACGAGGGTCAGCCCCAGCATTTT TRBV18 once TRBJ1-5 -
CASSRVRASTDTQYF TGTGCCAGCAGCCGAGTCCGGGCTAGCACAGATACGCAGTATTTT TRBV11-2 - TRBJ2-3 -
CASSSPGLAPNTGELFF TGTGCCAGCAGTTCCCCGGGACTAGCGCCGAACACCGGGGAGCTGTTTTTT TRBV7-8 once TRBJ2-2 TRBD2
CASSFGQGGGYTF TGTGCCAGCAGCTTCGGGCAGGGAGGAGGCTACACCTTC TRBV5-6 - TRBJ1-2 -
CAISEGDRTGREKLFF TGTGCCATCAGTGAGGGTGACAGAACGGGACGAGAAAAACTGTTTTTT TRBV10-3 - TRBJ1-4 -
CASRTGTGSPYTEAFF TGCGCCAGCAGAACCGGGACAGGGTCCCCCTACACTGAAGCTTTCTTT TRBV5-1 - TRBJ1-1 TRBD1
CASSLQGRGTGELFF TGTGCCAGCAGCTTACAGGGGCGAGGGACCGGGGAGCTGTTTTTT TRBV7-9 - TRBJ2-2 -
CASSRIGQIYGYTF TGTGCCAGCAGTCGTATCGGACAGATCTATGGCTACACCTTC TRBV2 - TRBJ1-2 -
CASSFGGGSGRNEQFF TGTGCCAGCAGTTTCGGCGGGGGCTCCGGACGGAATGAGCAGTTCTTC TRBV28 - TRBJ2-1 -
CASSQTQGRGQETQYF TGCGCCAGCAGCCAGACCCAAGGCAGGGGCCAAGAGACCCAGTACTTC TRBV4-1 - TRBJ2-5 -
CASSQIIGGTGELFF TGCGCCAGCAGCCAAATCATAGGGGGTACCGGGGAGCTGTTTTTT TRBV4-1 - TRBJ2-2 -
CAWGPGSPLHF TGTGCCTGGGGACCGGGTTCACCCCTCCACTTT TRBV30 - TRBJ1-6 -
CASNPRQGASGYTF TGTGCCAGCAACCCACGACAGGGGGCAAGTGGCTACACCTTC TRBV5-6 - TRBJ1-2 TRBD1
CASSASRGGYTF TGTGCCAGCAGCGCCTCCCGGGGGGGCTACACCTTC TRBV9 - TRBJ1-2 -
CSVEAWGPSGGLEETQYF TGCAGCGTTGAAGCCTGGGGGCCCAGCGGGGGCCTTGAAGAGACCCAGTACTTC TRBV29-1 - TRBJ2-5 TRBD2
CASRADFTYNEQFF TGCGCCAGCAGGGCCGACTTTACCTACAATGAGCAGTTCTTC TRBV4-1 - TRBJ2-1 -
CASSQERGLNYGYTF TGTGCCAGCAGCCAAGAACGGGGGCTAAACTATGGCTACACCTTC TRBV4-2 - TRBJ1-2 -
CASSIAGVGANVLTF TGTGCCAGTAGTATAGCCGGGGTCGGGGCCAACGTCCTGACTTTC TRBV19 - TRBJ2-6 -
CASSFPTAYSGNTIYF TGTGCCAGCAGCTTCCCGACAGCTTACTCTGGAAACACCATATATTTT TRBV5-6 - TRBJ1-3 -
CASSLDRLGNSPLHF TGTGCCAGCAGCTTAGATCGTTTGGGAAATTCACCCCTCCACTTT TRBV11-2 - TRBJ1-6 -
CASSEKEGLPTDTQYF TGTGCCAGCAGTGAAAAAGAGGGGCTACCCACAGATACGCAGTATTTT TRBV2 - TRBJ2-3 -
CASSYSKRGSDTQYF TGTGCCAGCAGTTACTCGAAGCGGGGATCAGATACGCAGTATTTT TRBV6-5 - TRBJ2-3 TRBD2
CASGGTGSYEQYF TGTGCCAGCGGCGGGACAGGGTCCTACGAGCAGTACTTC TRBV7-2 - TRBJ2-7 TRBD1
CASSLQAQDTQYF TGTGCCAGCAGCTTACAGGCCCAAGATACGCAGTATTTT TRBV7-7 - TRBJ2-3 -
CATGTDKENTIYF TGTGCCACCGGGACAGACAAGGAAAACACCATATATTTT TRBV28 once TRBJ1-3 TRBD1
CASSLAHGNTEAFF TGTGCCAGCAGCTTAGCGCACGGGAACACTGAAGCTTTCTTT TRBV7-2 few TRBJ1-1 -
CASSPDRRSGNTIYF TGCGCCAGCAGCCCGGACAGACGCTCTGGAAACACCATATATTTT TRBV4-3 - TRBJ1-3 -
CASSLDGVLGNTIYF TGTGCCAGCAGTCTAGACGGCGTTTTGGGAAACACCATATATTTT TRBV6-5 - TRBJ1-3 -
CASSMTPYSNQPQHF TGTGCCAGCAGCATGACACCTTATAGCAATCAGCCCCAGCATTTT TRBV6-2/TRBV6-3 - TRBJ1-5 -
CASSFFGTGAYEQYF TGTGCCAGCAGCTTCTTCGGGACAGGGGCCTACGAGCAGTACTTC TRBV7-9 - TRBJ2-7 TRBD1
CASSPDRGSSDTQYF TGTGCCAGCAGCCCCGACAGGGGTTCGTCAGATACGCAGTATTTT TRBV6-5 - TRBJ2-3 TRBD1
CASRWTGGEKLFF TGTGCCAGCAGGTGGACAGGGGGAGAAAAACTGTTTTTT TRBV27 - TRBJ1-4 TRBD1
CASSLLGTSGGAEQFF TGCGCCAGCAGCCTCCTAGGGACTAGCGGGGGGGCCGAGCAGTTCTTC TRBV5-1 - TRBJ2-1 TRBD2
CASSLQRGAETQYF TGTGCCAGCAGCTTACAAAGGGGGGCGGAGACCCAGTACTTC TRBV7-2 - TRBJ2-5 -
CASSYLATGSANEQFF TGTGCCAGCAGTTACCTGGCAACAGGGTCGGCCAATGAGCAGTTCTTC TRBV6-6 - TRBJ2-1 -
CASSIPGLSYGYTF TGTGCCAGTAGTATCCCCGGACTCTCCTATGGCTACACCTTC TRBV19 - TRBJ1-2 -
CASSELGLTGELFF TGCGCCAGCAGTGAGCTAGGGCTCACCGGGGAGCTGTTTTTT TRBV10-1 - TRBJ2-2 -
CASSLGGGGAEQYF TGTGCCAGCAGCTTAGGCGGGGGGGGCGCCGAGCAGTACTTC TRBV7-2 - TRBJ2-7 TRBD2
CASSLFGGSLNTDTQYF TGCGCCAGCAGTTTGTTCGGAGGGTCCCTTAACACAGATACGCAGTATTTT TRBV5-1 - TRBJ2-3 -
CASRNGASQETQYF TGTGCCAGCAGGAACGGGGCCAGTCAAGAGACCCAGTACTTC TRBV2 - TRBJ2-5 -
CASSRTGSNTEAFF TGTGCCAGCAGCCGGACAGGGTCGAACACTGAAGCTTTCTTT TRBV7-8 - TRBJ1-1 TRBD1